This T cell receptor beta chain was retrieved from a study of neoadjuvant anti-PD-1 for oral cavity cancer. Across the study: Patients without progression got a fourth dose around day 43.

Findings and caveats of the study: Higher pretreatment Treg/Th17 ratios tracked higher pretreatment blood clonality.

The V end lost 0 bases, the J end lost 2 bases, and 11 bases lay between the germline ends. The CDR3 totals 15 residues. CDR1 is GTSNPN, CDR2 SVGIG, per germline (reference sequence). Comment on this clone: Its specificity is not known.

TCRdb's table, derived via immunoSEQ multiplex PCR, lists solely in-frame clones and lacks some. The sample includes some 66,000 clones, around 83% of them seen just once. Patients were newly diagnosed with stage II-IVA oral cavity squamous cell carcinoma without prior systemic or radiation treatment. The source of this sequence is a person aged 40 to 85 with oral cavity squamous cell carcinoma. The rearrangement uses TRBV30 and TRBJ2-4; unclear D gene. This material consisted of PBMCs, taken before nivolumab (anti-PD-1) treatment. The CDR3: CAWSVLSHSKNIQYF. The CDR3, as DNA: TGTGCCTGGAGTGTATTGTCCCACTCCAAAAACATTCAGTACTTC.